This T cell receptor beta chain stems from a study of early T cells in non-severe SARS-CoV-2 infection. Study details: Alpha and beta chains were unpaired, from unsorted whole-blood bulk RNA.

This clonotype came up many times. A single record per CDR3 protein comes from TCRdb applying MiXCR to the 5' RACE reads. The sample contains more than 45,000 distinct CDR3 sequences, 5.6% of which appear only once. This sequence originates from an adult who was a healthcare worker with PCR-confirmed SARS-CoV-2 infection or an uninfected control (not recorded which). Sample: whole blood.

In DNA form, the CDR3 reads TGCAGCGCCGGGATTAATGAAAAACTGTTTTTT. This translates into CSAGINEKLFF. The chain employs TRBV29-1 and TRBJ1-4; no definite D call. CDR3 length: 11 residues. CDR1 and CDR2 (germline): SQVTM, ANQGSEA. V dropped 7 bases and J dropped 4 bases, with 7 bases sitting between them.